The clone carrying this TCR beta chain occurred once. Its antigen is undetermined. Separation from the roughly 670-subject first cohort characterized the roughly 120-subject validation cohort, to which the donors belonged. Clones were read by immunoSEQ multiplex PCR, and TCRdb kept only the in-frame ones, dropping some. The sample holds fewer than 120,000 clones, more than 70% seen once. This sample is drawn from a study of cytomegalovirus exposure and HLA in healthy donors. Study-level background: The 100 to 150 validation repertoires were reported in a later analysis to have been generated on the same platform as the roughly 720 first-cohort repertoires. Study outcomes and limitations: Accounts indicate the classifier identified cytomegalovirus status with strong specificity and sensitivity. In vitro confirmation showed three CMV-associated chains to be CMV antigen specific.

V lost 3 bases and J lost 6; bases outside the gene matches: 8. Germline V gene sequence: CDR1 KGHSH, CDR2 LQKENI. This CDR3 region has 15 residues. The chain has TRBV18 and TRBJ2-7; TRBD1 aligns across 10 bases. The sequence was obtained from a woman younger than 35 in good health and CMV-seronegative. Sequenced material: PBMCs. For the CDR3, the DNA is TGTGCCAGCTCACCTGGGGGACAGGGGCTTAGCGAGCAGTACTTC. This encodes CASSPGGQGLSEQYF.